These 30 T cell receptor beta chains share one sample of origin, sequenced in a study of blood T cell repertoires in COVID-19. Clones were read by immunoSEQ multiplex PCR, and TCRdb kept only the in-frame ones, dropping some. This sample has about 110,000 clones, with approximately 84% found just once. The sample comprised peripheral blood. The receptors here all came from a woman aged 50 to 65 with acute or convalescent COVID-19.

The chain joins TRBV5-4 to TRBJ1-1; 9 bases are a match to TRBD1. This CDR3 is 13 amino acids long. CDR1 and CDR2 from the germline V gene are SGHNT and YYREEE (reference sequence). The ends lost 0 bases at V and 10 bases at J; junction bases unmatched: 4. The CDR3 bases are TGTGCCAGCAGCTTGGACAGGGGGCGACGAGCTTTCTTT. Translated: CASSLDRGRRAFF. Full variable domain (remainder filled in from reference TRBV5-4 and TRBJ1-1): ETGVTQSPTHLIKTRGQQVTLRCSSQSGHNTVSWYQQALGQGPQFIFQYYREEENGRGNFPPRFSGLQFPNYSSELNVNALELDDSALYLCASSLDRGRRAFFGQGTRLTVV.

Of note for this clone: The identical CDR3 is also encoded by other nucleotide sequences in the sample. The CDR3 reads CASSSRQAANSPLHF. The CDR3 bases are TGCGCCAGCAGCTCCCGACAGGCTGCTAATTCACCCCTCCACTTT. V usage is TRBV5-1 and J usage is TRBJ1-6, with D possibly matching TRBD1 (6 bases). From germline, CDR1 is SGHRS and CDR2 YFSETQ. The CDR3 consists of 15 residues. Trimming stripped 3 bases from V and 6 bases from J, with 13 bases between.

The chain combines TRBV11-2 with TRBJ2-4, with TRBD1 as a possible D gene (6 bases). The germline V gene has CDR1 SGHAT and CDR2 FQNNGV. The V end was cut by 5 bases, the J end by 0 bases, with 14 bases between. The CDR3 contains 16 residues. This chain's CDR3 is CASSLGQNLAKNIQYF. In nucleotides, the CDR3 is TGTGCCAGCAGCCTAGGACAGAATCTAGCCAAAAACATTCAGTACTTC.

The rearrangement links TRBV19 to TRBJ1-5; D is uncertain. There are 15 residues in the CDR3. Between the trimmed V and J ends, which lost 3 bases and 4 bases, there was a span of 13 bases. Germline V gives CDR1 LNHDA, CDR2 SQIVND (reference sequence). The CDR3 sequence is CASSIEGWINQPQHF. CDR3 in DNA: TGTGCCAGTAGTATTGAGGGCTGGATTAATCAGCCCCAGCATTTT. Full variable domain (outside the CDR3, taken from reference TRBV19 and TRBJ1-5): DGGITQSPKYLFRKEGQNVTLSCEQNLNHDAMYWYRQDPGQGLRLIYYSQIVNDFQKGDIAEGYSVSREKKESFPLTVTSAQKNPTAFYLCASSIEGWINQPQHFGDGTRLSIL.

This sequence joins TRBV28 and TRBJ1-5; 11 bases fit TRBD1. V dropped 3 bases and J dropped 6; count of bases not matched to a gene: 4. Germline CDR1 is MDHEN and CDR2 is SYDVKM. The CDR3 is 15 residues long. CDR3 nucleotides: TGTGCCAGCAGTTTGGGACAGGGGGTCGGTCAGCCCCAGCATTTT. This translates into CASSLGQGVGQPQHF.

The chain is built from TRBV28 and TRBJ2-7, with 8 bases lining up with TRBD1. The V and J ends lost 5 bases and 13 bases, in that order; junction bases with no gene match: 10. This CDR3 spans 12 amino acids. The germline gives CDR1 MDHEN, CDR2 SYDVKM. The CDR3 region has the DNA TGTGCCAGCAGTCCTGGGGACAGGCGGGAATACTTC. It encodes CASSPGDRREYF.

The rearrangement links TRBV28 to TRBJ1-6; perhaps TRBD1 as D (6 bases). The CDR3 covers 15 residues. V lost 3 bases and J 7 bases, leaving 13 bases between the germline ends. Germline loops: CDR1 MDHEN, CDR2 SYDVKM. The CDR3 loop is CASSFRDMENSPLHF. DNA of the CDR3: TGTGCCAGCAGTTTTCGGGACATGGAGAATTCACCCCTCCACTTT. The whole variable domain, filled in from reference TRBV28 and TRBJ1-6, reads DVKVTQSSRYLVKRTGEKVFLECVQDMDHENMFWYRQDPGLGLRLIYFSYDVKMKEKGDIPEGYSVSREKKERFSLILESASTNQTSMYLCASSFRDMENSPLHFGNGTRLTVT.

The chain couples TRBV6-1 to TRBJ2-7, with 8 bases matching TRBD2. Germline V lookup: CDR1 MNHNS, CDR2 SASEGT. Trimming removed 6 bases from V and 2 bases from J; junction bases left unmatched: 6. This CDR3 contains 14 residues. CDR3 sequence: CASSSAGAPYEQYF. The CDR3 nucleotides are TGTGCCAGCAGCTCAGCGGGGGCTCCCTACGAGCAGTACTTC.

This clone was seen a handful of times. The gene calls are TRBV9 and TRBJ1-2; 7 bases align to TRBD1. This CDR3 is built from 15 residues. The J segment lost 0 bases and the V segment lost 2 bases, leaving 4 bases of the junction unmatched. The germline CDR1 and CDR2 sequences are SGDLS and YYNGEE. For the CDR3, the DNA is TGTGCCAGCAGCGTCGGGACAGTTACTAACTATGGCTACACCTTC. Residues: CASSVGTVTNYGYTF.

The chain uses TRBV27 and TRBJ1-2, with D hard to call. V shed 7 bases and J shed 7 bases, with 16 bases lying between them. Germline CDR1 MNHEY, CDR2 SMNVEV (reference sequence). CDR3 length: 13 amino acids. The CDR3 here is CASIYKSTFGYTF. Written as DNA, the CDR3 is TGTGCCAGCATCTATAAGAGTACGTTTGGCTACACCTTC.

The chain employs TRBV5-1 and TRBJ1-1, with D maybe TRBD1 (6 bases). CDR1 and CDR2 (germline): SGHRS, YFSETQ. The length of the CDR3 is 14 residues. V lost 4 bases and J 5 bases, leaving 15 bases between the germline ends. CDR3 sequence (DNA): TGCGCCAGCAGCCTTCGAGAGGGGGTGACTGAAGCTTTCTTT. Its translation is CASSLREGVTEAFF.

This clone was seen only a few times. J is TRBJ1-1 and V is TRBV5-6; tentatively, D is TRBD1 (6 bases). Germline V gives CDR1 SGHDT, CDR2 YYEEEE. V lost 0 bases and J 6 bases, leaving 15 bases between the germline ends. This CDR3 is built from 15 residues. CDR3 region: CASSLEWGQGSEAFF. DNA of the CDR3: TGTGCCAGCAGCTTGGAATGGGGGCAAGGCTCTGAAGCTTTCTTT. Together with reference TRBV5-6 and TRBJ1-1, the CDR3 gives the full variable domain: DAGVTQSPTHLIKTRGQQVTLRCSPKSGHDTVSWYQQALGQGPQFIFQYYEEEERQRGNFPDRFSGHQFPNYSSELNVNALLLGDSALYLCASSLEWGQGSEAFFGQGTRLTVV.

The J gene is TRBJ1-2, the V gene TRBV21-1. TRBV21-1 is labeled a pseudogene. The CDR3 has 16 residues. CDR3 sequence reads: CASISFRGDSNYGYTF. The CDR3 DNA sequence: TGTGCCAGCATTTCGTTCCGCGGGGATTCTAACTATGGCTACACCTTC.

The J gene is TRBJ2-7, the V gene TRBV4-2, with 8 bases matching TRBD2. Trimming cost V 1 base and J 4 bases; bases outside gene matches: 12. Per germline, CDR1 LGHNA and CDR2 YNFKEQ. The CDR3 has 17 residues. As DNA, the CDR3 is TGTGCCAGCAGCCAAGCCGGGGGGGGGCAACTTTCATACGAGCAGTACTTC. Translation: CASSQAGGGQLSYEQYF.

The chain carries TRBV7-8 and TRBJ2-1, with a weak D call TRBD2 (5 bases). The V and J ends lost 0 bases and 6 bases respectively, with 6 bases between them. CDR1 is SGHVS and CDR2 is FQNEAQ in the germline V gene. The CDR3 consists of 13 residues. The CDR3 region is CASSLARANEQFF. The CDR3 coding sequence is TGTGCCAGCAGCTTAGCGCGGGCCAATGAGCAGTTCTTC. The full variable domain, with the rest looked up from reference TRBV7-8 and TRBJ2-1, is GAGVSQSPRYKVAKRGQDVALRCDPISGHVSLFWYQQALGQGPEFLTYFQNEAQLDKSGLPSDRFFAERPEGSVSTLKIQRTQQEDSAVYLCASSLARANEQFFGPGTRLTVL.

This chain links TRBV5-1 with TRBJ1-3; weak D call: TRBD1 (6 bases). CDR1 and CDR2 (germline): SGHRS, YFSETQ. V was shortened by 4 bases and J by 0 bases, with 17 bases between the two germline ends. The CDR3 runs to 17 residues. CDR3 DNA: TGCGCCAGCAGCGTGCTCCCTACAGGGAGCTCTGGAAACACCATATATTTT. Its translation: CASSVLPTGSSGNTIYF.

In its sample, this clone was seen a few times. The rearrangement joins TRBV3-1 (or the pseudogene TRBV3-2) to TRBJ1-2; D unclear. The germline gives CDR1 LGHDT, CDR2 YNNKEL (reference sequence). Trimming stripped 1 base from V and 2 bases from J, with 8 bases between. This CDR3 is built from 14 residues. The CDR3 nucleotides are TGTGCCAGCAGCCAAGGCCCGGGGAACTATGGCTACACCTTC. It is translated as CASSQGPGNYGYTF.

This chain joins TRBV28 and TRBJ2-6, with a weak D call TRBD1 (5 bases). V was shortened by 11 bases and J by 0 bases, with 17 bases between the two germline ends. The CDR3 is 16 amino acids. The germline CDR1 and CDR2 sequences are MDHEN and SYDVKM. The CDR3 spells CASERQGVSGANVLTF. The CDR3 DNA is TGTGCCTCAGAGAGGCAGGGCGTCTCTGGGGCCAACGTCCTGACTTTC.

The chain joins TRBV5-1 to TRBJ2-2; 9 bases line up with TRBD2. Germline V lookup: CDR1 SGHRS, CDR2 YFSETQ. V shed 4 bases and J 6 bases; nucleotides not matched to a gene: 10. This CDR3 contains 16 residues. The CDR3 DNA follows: TGCGCCAGCAGCCTACTCACTCGCGGGGGGGCCGGGGAGCTGTTTTTT. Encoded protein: CASSLLTRGGAGELFF.

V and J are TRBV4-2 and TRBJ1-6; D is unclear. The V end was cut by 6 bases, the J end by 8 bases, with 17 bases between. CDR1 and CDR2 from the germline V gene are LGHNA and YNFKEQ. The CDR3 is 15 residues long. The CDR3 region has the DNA TGTGCCAGCAGAGGAGGCGGCGGCGGTGATTCACCCCTCCACTTT. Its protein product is CASRGGGGGDSPLHF.

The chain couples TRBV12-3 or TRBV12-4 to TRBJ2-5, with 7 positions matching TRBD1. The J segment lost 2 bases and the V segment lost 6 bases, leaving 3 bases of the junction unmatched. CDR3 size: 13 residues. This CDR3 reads CASSGTAQETQYF. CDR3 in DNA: TGTGCCAGCAGCGGGACAGCTCAAGAGACCCAGTACTTC.

CDR3 residues: CASRALSGQGINEQFF. As DNA, the CDR3 is TGTGCCAGCAGGGCTCTCTCGGGACAGGGTATCAATGAGCAGTTCTTC. The gene calls are TRBV25-1 and TRBJ2-1; 9 positions match TRBD1. This CDR3 spans 16 amino acids. After removal of 6 bases from V and 6 bases from J, the junction contained 12 bases not matched to a gene. Germline CDR1 is MGHDK and CDR2 is SYGVNS.

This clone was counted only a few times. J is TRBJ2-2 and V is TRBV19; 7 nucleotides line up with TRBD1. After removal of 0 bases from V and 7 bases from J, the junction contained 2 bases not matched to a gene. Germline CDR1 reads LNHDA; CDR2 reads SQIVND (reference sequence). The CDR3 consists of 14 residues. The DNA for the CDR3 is TGTGCCAGTAGTATAGAAGGGGGCCACGGGGAGCTGTTTTTT. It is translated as CASSIEGGHGELFF.

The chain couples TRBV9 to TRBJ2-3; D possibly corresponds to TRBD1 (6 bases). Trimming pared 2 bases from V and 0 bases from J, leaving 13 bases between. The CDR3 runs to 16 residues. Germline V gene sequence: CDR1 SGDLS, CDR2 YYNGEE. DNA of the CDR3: TGTGCCAGCAGCGTTAATCAGCAGGGGAGCACAGATACGCAGTATTTT. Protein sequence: CASSVNQQGSTDTQYF.

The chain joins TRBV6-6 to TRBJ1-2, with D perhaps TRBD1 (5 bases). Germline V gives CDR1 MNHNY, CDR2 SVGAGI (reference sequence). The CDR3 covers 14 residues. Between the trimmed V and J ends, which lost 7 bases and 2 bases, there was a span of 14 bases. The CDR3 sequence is CASISRTQNYGYTF. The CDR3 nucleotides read TGTGCCAGCATTTCCCGGACACAGAACTATGGCTACACCTTC.

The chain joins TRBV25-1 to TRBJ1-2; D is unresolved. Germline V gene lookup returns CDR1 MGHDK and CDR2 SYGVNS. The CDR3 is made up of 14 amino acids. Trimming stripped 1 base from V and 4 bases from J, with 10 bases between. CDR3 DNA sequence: TGTGCCAGCAGTGAATCGTCAGTCCTCTATGGCTACACCTTC. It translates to CASSESSVLYGYTF.

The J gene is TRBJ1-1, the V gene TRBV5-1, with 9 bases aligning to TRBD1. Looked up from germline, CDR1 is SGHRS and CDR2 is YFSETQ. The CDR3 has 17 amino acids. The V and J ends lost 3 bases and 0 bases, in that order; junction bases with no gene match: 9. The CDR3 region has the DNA TGCGCCAGCAGCTCGGGGAGGGACAGGGTCATGAACACTGAAGCTTTCTTT. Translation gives CASSSGRDRVMNTEAFF.

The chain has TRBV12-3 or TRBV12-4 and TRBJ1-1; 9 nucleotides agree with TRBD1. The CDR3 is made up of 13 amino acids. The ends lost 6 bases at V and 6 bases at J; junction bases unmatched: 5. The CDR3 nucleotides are TGTGCCAGCAGCAGTACAGGGGGCCCTGAAGCTTTCTTT. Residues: CASSSTGGPEAFF.

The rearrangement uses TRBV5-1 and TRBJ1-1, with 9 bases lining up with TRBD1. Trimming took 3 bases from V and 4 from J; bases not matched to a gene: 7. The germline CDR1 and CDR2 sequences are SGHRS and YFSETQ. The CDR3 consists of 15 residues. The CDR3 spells CASSSGGTGITEAFF. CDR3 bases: TGCGCCAGCAGCTCCGGAGGGACAGGGATCACTGAAGCTTTCTTT.

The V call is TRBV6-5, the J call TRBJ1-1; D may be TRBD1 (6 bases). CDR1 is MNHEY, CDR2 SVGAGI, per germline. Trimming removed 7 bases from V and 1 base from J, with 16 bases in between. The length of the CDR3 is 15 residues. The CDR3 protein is CASNQAGGRNTEAFF. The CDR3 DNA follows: TGTGCCAGCAACCAAGCGGGGGGCCGGAACACTGAAGCTTTCTTT.